The present T cell receptor beta chain was sequenced within a study of cytomegalovirus exposure and HLA in healthy donors. From germline, CDR1 is SGHVS and CDR2 FNYEAQ. Between the trimmed V and J ends, which lost 5 bases and 0 bases, there was a span of 7 bases. This CDR3 comprises 13 residues. The protocol was immunoSEQ multiplex PCR, while the TCRdb copy is restricted to in-frame clones and leaves out a portion. The table lists about 160,000 clones, around 96% of them singletons. The sequenced sample consisted of PBMCs. This receptor was obtained from a woman younger than 35 in good health and CMV-seronegative. The rearrangement joins TRBV7-6 to TRBJ1-1; D is unresolved. CDR3 in amino acids: CASSPTLNTEAFF. As DNA, the CDR3 is TGTGCCAGCAGCCCAACACTGAACACTGAAGCTTTCTTT.